This T cell receptor beta chain was found in a study of blood T cell repertoires in COVID-19. Study details: Both acute and convalescent COVID-19 samples were obtained from the United States, Italy and Spain. In each case, the material was cDNA or gDNA derived from T cells, B-cell-depleted T cells, or PBMCs.

V was clipped by 0 bases and J by 4 bases, with 13 bases between them. The CDR3 is 16 amino acids. Germline V gene sequence: CDR1 SGHRS, CDR2 YFSETQ. Methods used by the authors: Researchers report that nucleated cell counts were estimated from reference gene primer amplification. Measured with immunoSEQ multiplex PCR; TCRdb has only the in-frame clones, and not every one. That table supplies the V and J calls and clone size; D and trimming were determined from the DNA. The sample yields 100,000 to 150,000 clones, about nine tenths seen once. The chain is built from TRBV5-1 and TRBJ1-4, with unresolved D. The sequence was obtained from a woman between 65 and 79 years old with acute or convalescent COVID-19. The specimen sequenced was peripheral blood. CDR3 in amino acids: CASSLVGGRINEKLFF. The CDR3 nucleotides are TGCGCCAGCAGCTTGGTCGGTGGGCGAATTAATGAAAAACTGTTTTTT. The whole variable domain, remainder taken from reference TRBV5-1 and TRBJ1-4, is KAGVTQTPRYLIKTRGQQVTLSCSPISGHRSVSWYQQTPGQGLQFLFEYFSETQRNKGNFPGRFSGRQFSNSRSEMNVSTLELGDSALYLCASSLVGGRINEKLFFGSGTQLSVL.